The entry below gives a single TCR beta chain sequence along with its context. Antigen specificity is unknown. TCRdb's table, derived via immunoSEQ multiplex PCR, lists solely in-frame clones and lacks some. The data contain about 2 million clones, about 95% of them seen just once; the ten biggest clones take up under 0.15%. The record originates from a study of shared clonotypes between healthy human individuals. Turning to the study itself: Plates per donor: three CD4 naive, three CD4 memory, two CD8 naive, one CD8 memory. Study results and limitations: Limitation of the genetic and exposure-history diversity represented came from the few donors. Tissue TCR repertoires likely differ from these blood-only repertoires.

Input material: naive CD4+ T cells sorted from blood. Documented subset: CD45RA+ positively selected. The source is a man between 18 and 29 years old in good health.

The CDR3 is CATNREDNSPLHF. CDR3 DNA sequence: TGTGCCACTAACAGGGAGGATAATTCACCCCTCCACTTT. The rearrangement uses TRBV19 and TRBJ1-6; possibly TRBD1 for D (6 bases). Trimming removed 10 bases from V and 5 bases from J, with 12 bases in between. Germline values: CDR1 LNHDA, CDR2 SQIVND (reference sequence). There are 13 residues in the CDR3.